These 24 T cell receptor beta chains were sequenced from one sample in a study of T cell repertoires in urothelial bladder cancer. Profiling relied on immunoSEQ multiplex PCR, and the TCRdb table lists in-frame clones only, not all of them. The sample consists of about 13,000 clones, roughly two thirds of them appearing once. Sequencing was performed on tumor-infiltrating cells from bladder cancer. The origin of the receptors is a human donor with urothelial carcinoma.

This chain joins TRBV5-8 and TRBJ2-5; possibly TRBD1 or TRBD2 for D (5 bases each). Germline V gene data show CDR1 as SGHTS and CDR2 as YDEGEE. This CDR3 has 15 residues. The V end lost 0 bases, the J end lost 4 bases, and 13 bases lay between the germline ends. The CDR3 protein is CASSLGWGTRETQYF. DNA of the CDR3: TGTGCCAGCAGCTTGGGTTGGGGGACGAGAGAGACCCAGTACTTC.

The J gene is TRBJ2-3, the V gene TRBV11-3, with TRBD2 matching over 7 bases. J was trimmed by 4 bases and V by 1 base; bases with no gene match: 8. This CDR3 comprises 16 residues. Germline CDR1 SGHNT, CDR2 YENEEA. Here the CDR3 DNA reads TGTGCCAGCAGCTTAGTTGGGACTACCGGGGCAGATACGCAGTATTTT. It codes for CASSLVGTTGADTQYF. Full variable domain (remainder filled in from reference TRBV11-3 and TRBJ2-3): EAGVVQSPRYKIIEKKQPVAFWCNPISGHNTLYWYLQNLGQGPELLIRYENEEAVDDSQLPKDRFSAERLKGVDSTLKIQPAELGDSAVYLCASSLVGTTGADTQYFGPGTRLTVL.

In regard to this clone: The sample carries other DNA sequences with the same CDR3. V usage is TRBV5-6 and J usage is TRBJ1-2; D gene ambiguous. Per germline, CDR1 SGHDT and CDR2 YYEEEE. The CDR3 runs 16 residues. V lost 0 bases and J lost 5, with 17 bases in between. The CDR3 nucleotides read TGTGCCAGCAGCTTGGTCGACACACGTTCCGTTTATGGCTACACCTTC. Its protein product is CASSLVDTRSVYGYTF.

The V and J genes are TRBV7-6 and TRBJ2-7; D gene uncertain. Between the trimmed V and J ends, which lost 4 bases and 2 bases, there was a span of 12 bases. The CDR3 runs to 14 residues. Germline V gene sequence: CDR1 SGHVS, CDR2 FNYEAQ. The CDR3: CASSSAAVPYEQYF. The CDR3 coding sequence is TGTGCCAGCAGCTCGGCGGCAGTCCCCTACGAGCAGTACTTC.

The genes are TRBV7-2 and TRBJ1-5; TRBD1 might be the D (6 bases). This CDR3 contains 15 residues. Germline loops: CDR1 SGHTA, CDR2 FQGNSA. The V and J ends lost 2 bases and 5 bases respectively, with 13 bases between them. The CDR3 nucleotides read TGTGCCAGCAGCTTATCGACCAGGGGACATCAGCCCCAGCATTTT. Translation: CASSLSTRGHQPQHF. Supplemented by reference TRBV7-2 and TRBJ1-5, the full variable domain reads GAGVSQSPSNKVTEKGKDVELRCDPISGHTALYWYRQSLGQGLEFLIYFQGNSAPDKSGLPSDRFSAERTGGSVSTLTIQRTQQEDSAVYLCASSLSTRGHQPQHFGDGTRLSIL.

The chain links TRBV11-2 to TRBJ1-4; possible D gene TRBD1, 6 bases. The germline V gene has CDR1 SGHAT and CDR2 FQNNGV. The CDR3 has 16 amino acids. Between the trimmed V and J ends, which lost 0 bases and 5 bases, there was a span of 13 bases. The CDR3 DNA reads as TGTGCCAGCAGCTTAGATCCTGGAGGGGGGAATGAAAAACTGTTTTTT. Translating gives CASSLDPGGGNEKLFF.

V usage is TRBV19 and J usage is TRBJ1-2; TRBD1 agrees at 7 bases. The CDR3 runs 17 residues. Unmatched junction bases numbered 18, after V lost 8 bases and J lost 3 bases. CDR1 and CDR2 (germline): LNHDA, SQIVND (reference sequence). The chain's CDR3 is CASGSTGSSQWHYGYTF. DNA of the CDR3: TGTGCCAGTGGGTCGACAGGGTCATCCCAGTGGCACTATGGCTACACCTTC.

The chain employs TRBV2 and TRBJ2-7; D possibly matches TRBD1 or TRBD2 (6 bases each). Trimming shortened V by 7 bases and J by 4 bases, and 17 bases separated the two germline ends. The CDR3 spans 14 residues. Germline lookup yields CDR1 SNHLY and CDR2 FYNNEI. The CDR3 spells CASKMTRGYYEQYF. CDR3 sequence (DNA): TGTGCCAGCAAAATGACTAGGGGGTATTACGAGCAGTACTTC.

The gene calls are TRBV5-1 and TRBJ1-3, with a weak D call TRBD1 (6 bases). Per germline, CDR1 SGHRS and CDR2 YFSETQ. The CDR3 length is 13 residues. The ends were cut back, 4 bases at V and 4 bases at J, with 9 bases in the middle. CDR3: CASSIDRGNTIYF. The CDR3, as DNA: TGCGCCAGCAGCATTGACAGGGGAAACACCATATATTTT. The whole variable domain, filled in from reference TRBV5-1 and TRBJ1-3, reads KAGVTQTPRYLIKTRGQQVTLSCSPISGHRSVSWYQQTPGQGLQFLFEYFSETQRNKGNFPGRFSGRQFSNSRSEMNVSTLELGDSALYLCASSIDRGNTIYFGEGSWLTVV.

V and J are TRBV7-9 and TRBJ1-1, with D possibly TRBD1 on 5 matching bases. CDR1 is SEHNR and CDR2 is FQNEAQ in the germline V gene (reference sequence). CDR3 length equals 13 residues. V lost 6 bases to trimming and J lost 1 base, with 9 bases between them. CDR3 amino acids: CASRPDKNTEAFF. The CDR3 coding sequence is TGTGCCAGCAGACCGGACAAGAACACTGAAGCTTTCTTT.

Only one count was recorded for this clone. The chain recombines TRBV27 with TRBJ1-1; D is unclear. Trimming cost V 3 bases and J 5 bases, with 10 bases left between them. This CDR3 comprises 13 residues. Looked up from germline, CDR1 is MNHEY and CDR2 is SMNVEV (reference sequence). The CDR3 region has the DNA TGTGCCAGCAGTTTTGACGAGGATACTGAAGCTTTCTTT. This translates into CASSFDEDTEAFF.

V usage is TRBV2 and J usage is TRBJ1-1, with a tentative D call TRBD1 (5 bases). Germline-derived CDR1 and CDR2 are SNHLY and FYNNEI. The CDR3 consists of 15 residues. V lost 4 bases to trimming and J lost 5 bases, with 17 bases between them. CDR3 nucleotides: TGTGCCAGCAGTGTCTCAGGGTCTCCGGAGACTGAAGCTTTCTTT. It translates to CASSVSGSPETEAFF.

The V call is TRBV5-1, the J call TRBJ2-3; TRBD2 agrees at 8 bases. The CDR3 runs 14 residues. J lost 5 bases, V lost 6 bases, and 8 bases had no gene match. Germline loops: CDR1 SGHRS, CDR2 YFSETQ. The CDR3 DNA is TGCGCCAGCACCATCCGGGGGGGAGGAGATACGCAGTATTTT. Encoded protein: CASTIRGGGDTQYF.

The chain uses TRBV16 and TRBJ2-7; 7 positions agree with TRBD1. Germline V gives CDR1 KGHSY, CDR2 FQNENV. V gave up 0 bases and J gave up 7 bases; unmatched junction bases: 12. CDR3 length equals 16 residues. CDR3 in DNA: TGTGCCAGCAGCCAATCGGGGACCGGGACAGTCTGGGAGCAGTACTTC. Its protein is CASSQSGTGTVWEQYF.

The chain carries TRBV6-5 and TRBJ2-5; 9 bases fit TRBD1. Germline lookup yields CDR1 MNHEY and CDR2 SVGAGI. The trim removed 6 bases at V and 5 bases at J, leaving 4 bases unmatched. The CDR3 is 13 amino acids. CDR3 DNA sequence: TGTGCCAGCAGACAGGGGGCGTGGGAGACCCAGTACTTC. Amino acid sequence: CASRQGAWETQYF.

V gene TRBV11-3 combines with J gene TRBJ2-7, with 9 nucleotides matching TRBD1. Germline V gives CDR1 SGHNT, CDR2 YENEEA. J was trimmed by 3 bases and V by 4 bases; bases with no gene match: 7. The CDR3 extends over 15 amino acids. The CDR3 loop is CASSSHGTGNYEQYF. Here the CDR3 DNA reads TGTGCCAGCAGCTCTCACGGGACAGGGAACTACGAGCAGTACTTC.

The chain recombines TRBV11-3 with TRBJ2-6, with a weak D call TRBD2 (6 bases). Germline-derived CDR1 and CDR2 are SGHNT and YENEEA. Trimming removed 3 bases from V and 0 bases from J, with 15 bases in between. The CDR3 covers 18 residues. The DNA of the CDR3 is TGTGCCAGCAGCTTTCTCAAGGGACTGGCCTCTGGGGCCAACGTCCTGACTTTC. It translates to CASSFLKGLASGANVLTF.

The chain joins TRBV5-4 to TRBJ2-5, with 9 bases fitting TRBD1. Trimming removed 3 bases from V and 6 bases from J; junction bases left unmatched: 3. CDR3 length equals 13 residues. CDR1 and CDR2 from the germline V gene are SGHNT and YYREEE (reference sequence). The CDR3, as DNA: TGTGCCAGCAGCTGGGACAGGGCGAAGACCCAGTACTTC. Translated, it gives CASSWDRAKTQYF.

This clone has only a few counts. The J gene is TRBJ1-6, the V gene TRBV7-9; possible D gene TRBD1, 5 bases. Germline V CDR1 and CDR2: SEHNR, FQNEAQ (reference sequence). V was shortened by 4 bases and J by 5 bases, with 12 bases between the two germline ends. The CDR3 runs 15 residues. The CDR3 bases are TGTGCCAGCAGCTCGAGGGGAAATCATAATTCACCCCTCCACTTT. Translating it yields CASSSRGNHNSPLHF.

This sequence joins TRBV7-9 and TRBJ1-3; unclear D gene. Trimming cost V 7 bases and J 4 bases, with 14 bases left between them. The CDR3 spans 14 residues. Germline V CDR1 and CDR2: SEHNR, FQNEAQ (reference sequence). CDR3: CASNPDITGNTIYF. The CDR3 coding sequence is TGTGCCAGCAACCCCGATATTACCGGAAACACCATATATTTT. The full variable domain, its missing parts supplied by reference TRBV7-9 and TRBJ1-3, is DTGVSQNPRHKITKRGQNVTFRCDPISEHNRLYWYRQTLGQGPEFLTYFQNEAQLEKSRLLSDRFSAERPKGSFSTLEIQRTEQGDSAMYLCASNPDITGNTIYFGEGSWLTVV.

CDR3 bases: TGTGCCAGCAGCCCCACAGGGCTCCCAGAGACCCAGTACTTC. Translating it yields CASSPTGLPETQYF. This chain links TRBV7-8 with TRBJ2-5; possible D gene TRBD1, 6 bases. The germline V and J ends were trimmed by 5 bases and 4 bases, with 14 bases remaining between them. The CDR3 runs to 14 residues. The germline gives CDR1 SGHVS, CDR2 FQNEAQ.

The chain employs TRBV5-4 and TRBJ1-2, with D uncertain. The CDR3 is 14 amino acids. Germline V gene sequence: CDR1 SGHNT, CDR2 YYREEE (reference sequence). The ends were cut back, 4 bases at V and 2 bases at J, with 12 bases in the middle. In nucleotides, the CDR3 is TGTGCCAGCAGCCGAAAAAACCAGAACTATGGCTACACCTTC. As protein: CASSRKNQNYGYTF.

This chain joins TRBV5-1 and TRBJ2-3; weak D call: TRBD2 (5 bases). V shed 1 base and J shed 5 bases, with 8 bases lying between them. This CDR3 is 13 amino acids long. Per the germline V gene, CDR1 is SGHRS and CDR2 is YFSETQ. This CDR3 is CASSLTEGDTQYF. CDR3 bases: TGCGCCAGCAGCTTGACAGAGGGAGATACGCAGTATTTT.

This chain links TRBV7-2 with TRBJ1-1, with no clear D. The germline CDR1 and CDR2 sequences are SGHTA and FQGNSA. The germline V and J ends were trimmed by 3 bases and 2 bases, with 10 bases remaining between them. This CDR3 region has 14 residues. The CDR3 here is CASSFTTPNTEAFF. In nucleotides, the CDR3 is TGTGCCAGCAGCTTCACGACACCCAACACTGAAGCTTTCTTT.